Below are 20 T cell receptor beta chains sequenced from a single sample in a study of shared clonotypes between healthy human individuals (TCRdb year 2020). Libraries were made using the immunoSEQ multiplex PCR assay. TCRdb obtained this table from immuneACCESS and retained in-frame rearrangements with V and J assigned. These tables miss some clones; where compared with another copy, unresolved V genes account for less than half of the shortfall, and the remainder is unexplained. This sample comprises about 500,000 clones, approximately 71% of them detected only once. The top ten clones comprise approximately 12% of the sample. The specimen was PBMCs. The receptors shown here come from a woman aged 40 to 50 in good health. Some clones in this sample may be carry-over from other donors' samples.

This clone was seen more than once but under ten times. V is TRBV9 and J is TRBJ1-5, with D uncertain. Germline V gene data show CDR1 as SGDLS and CDR2 as YYNGEE. This CDR3 comprises 15 residues. V lost 1 base to trimming and J lost 0 bases, with 8 bases between them. The DNA for the CDR3 is TGTGCCAGCAGCGTATTGCCCAATAGCAATCAGCCCCAGCATTTT. Translated: CASSVLPNSNQPQHF. The full variable domain, completed using reference TRBV9 and TRBJ1-5, is DSGVTQTPKHLITATGQRVTLRCSPRSGDLSVYWYQQSLDQGLQFLIQYYNGEERAKGNILERFSAQQFPDLHSELNLSSLELGDSALYFCASSVLPNSNQPQHFGDGTRLSIL.

This clone was seen many times. The chain uses TRBV11-2 and TRBJ1-2; TRBD1 agrees at 7 bases. Trimming at V came to 5 bases and at J to 8 bases, leaving 5 bases not matched to a gene. The V gene's germline CDR1 is SGHAT and CDR2 FQNNGV. The CDR3 is made up of 12 amino acids. CDR3 DNA: TGTGCCAGCAGCCCCCCAGGGGGAGGCTACACCTTC. It specifies CASSPPGGGYTF.

A note on this clone: This likely reflects a read error, since a far larger clone is one base away. The V gene is TRBV11-2, the J gene TRBJ1-4; TRBD1 agrees at 8 bases. From germline, CDR1 is SGHAT and CDR2 FQNNGV. The junction had 12 bases not matched to a gene; V was cut back by 8 bases and J by 4 bases. The CDR3 is made up of 16 amino acids. CDR3 DNA: TGTGCCAGCGGCCTCCGGACAGGGTTTCGTAATGAAAAACTGTTTTTT. Its protein product is CASGLRTGFRNEKLFF. The variable domain in full, completed from reference TRBV11-2 and TRBJ1-4, reads EAGVAQSPRYKIIEKRQSVAFWCNPISGHATLYWYQQILGQGPKLLIQFQNNGVVDDSQLPKDRFSAERLKGVDSTLKIQPAKLEDSAVYLCASGLRTGFRNEKLFFGSGTQLSVL.

In the case of this clone: The sample contains more than one DNA sequence encoding this CDR3. The V and J genes are TRBV7-2 and TRBJ2-1, with TRBD2 matching 9 bases. V was pared by 1 base and J by 12 bases, with 10 bases of the junction left unmatched. This CDR3 has 15 residues. Per germline, CDR1 SGHTA and CDR2 FQGNSA. The CDR3 loop is CASSLGRASGNRQFF. The CDR3 DNA is TGTGCCAGCAGCTTAGGTCGGGCTAGCGGGAATAGGCAGTTCTTC.

The J gene is TRBJ2-1, the V gene TRBV4-2; possible D gene TRBD2, 6 bases. CDR3 length equals 16 residues. V lost 0 bases and J 6 bases, leaving 15 bases between the germline ends. CDR1 LGHNA and CDR2 YNFKEQ come from the germline V gene. CDR3 DNA sequence: TGTGCCAGCAGCCAAGATGTGGGGGGAAGACCCAATGAGCAGTTCTTC. This gives the protein CASSQDVGGRPNEQFF.

The rearrangement joins TRBV4-1 to TRBJ2-3; 12 bases align to TRBD2. J gave up 2 bases and V 1 base, and 1 base lay outside the gene matches. CDR3 length equals 16 residues. Germline V CDR1 and CDR2: MGHRA, YSYEKL. CDR3 amino acids: CASSQGLAGVTDTQYF. The CDR3 bases are TGCGCCAGCAGCCAAGGACTAGCGGGGGTCACAGATACGCAGTATTTT.

The V call is TRBV19, the J call TRBJ1-1; maybe TRBD1 (6 bases). Germline V gives CDR1 LNHDA, CDR2 SQIVND (reference sequence). This CDR3 is 14 amino acids long. V was trimmed by 4 bases and J by 6 bases, leaving 15 bases between them. The CDR3 reads CASSSDRRYSEAFF. CDR3 DNA: TGTGCCAGTAGTAGTGACAGGAGGTATTCTGAAGCTTTCTTT.

V gene TRBV28 combines with J gene TRBJ2-7, with 10 bases fitting TRBD1. Germline CDR1 is MDHEN and CDR2 is SYDVKM. The trim removed 7 bases at V and 2 bases at J, leaving 8 bases unmatched. The CDR3 consists of 15 residues. Here the CDR3 reads CASKSGQGIPYEQYF. CDR3 DNA sequence: TGTGCCAGCAAGTCGGGACAGGGGATACCCTACGAGCAGTACTTC.

In its sample, this clone was seen a few times. With only one base between it and a far larger clone, this is likely a read error. The genes are TRBV30 and TRBJ2-2; either TRBD1 or TRBD2 may supply D (6 bases each). The CDR3 has 15 residues. Germline loops: CDR1 GTSNPN, CDR2 SVGIG (reference sequence). V dropped 5 bases and J dropped 5 bases, with 18 bases sitting between them. The CDR3 reads CAWGSAGEDTGELFF. DNA of the CDR3: TGTGCCTGGGGGAGTGCAGGGGAGGATACCGGGGAGCTGTTTTTT.

With regard to this clone: Since a far larger clone is one base different, this is likely a read error. Different DNA sequences within this sample yield the same CDR3. The chain joins TRBV30 to TRBJ1-1; 11 nucleotides agree with TRBD1. This CDR3 has 16 amino acids. Germline V gene data show CDR1 as GTSNPN and CDR2 as SVGIG (reference sequence). In nucleotides, the CDR3 is TGTGCCTGGAGTGGGACAGGGGGCGCGGGTCCCACTGAAGCTTTCTTC. As protein: CAWSGTGGAGPTEAFF.

The chain carries TRBV10-3 and TRBJ2-5; D tentatively reads TRBD1 or TRBD2 (6 bases each). Deletions cut 8 bases from V and 2 bases from J, with 12 bases between. Germline values: CDR1 ENHRY, CDR2 SYGVKD. This CDR3 has 13 amino acids. The CDR3 coding sequence is TGTGCCATCGGTCAAGGGGGGCAAGAGACCCAGTACTTC. It yields the protein CAIGQGGQETQYF.

The genes are TRBV5-1 and TRBJ1-1; 8 nucleotides line up with TRBD1. V lost 4 bases to trimming and J lost 5 bases; unmatched junction nucleotides: 7. The CDR3 is 14 amino acids. CDR1 and CDR2 (germline): SGHRS, YFSETQ. The CDR3 spells CASSPRQGWTEAFF. CDR3 in DNA: TGCGCCAGCAGCCCTCGACAGGGGTGGACTGAAGCTTTCTTT. The full variable domain, rest sourced from reference TRBV5-1 and TRBJ1-1, is KAGVTQTPRYLIKTRGQQVTLSCSPISGHRSVSWYQQTPGQGLQFLFEYFSETQRNKGNFPGRFSGRQFSNSRSEMNVSTLELGDSALYLCASSPRQGWTEAFFGQGTRLTVV.

This rearrangement joins TRBV2 to TRBJ1-2, with no clear D. The germline CDR1 and CDR2 sequences are SNHLY and FYNNEI. Trimming pared 1 base from V and 13 bases from J, leaving 16 bases between. This CDR3 region has 13 residues. Here the CDR3 DNA reads TGTGCCAGCAGTGAAGAACAGCAGCTAGGTTGCACCTTC. Translation gives CASSEEQQLGCTF.

The CDR3 spells CASSLGLVSEQFF. The CDR3 DNA follows: TGTGCCAGCAGCTTAGGCCTAGTGTCTGAGCAGTTCTTC. This chain joins TRBV7-3 and TRBJ2-1; D gene unclear. V lost 2 bases to trimming and J lost 9 bases, with 11 bases between them. The CDR3 has 13 residues. Germline V gene data show CDR1 as SGHTA and CDR2 as FQGTGA.

This clone has more than one count but fewer than ten. This may be a read error: a much more frequent sequence differs by one nucleotide. The chain uses TRBV5-1 and TRBJ2-7; D gene uncertain. Germline V gene lookup returns CDR1 SGHRS and CDR2 YFSETQ. The CDR3 extends over 11 amino acids. The CDR3 here is CASSLGYEQHF. As DNA, the CDR3 is TGCGCCAGCAGCTTGGGTTACGAGCAGCACTTC. The full variable domain, with the rest looked up from reference TRBV5-1 and TRBJ2-7, is KAGVTQTPRYLIKTRGQQVTLSCSPISGHRSVSWYQQTPGQGLQFLFEYFSETQRNKGNFPGRFSGRQFSNSRSEMNVSTLELGDSALYLCASSLGYEQHFGPGTRLTVT.

This clone was picked up one time. The CDR3, as DNA: TGCACCCACGAGGGGGAGGGGGATGAGCAGTTCTTC. Protein: CTHEGEGDEQFF. This chain uses TRBV29-1 with TRBJ2-1, with a weak D call TRBD2 (7 bases). Looked up from germline, CDR1 is SQVTM and CDR2 is ANQGSEA. The CDR3 is 12 amino acids.

V and J are TRBV25-1 and TRBJ2-1, with 8 bases lining up with TRBD1. Germline loops: CDR1 MGHDK, CDR2 SYGVNS. The length of the CDR3 is 15 residues. J was trimmed by 7 bases and V by 6 bases; bases with no gene match: 11. The CDR3 nucleotides are TGTGCCAGCAGCCCTAGGACAGGGATGTGGAATGAGCAGTTCTTC. Its translation is CASSPRTGMWNEQFF.

The rearrangement joins TRBV5-4 to TRBJ2-1; 12 nucleotides match TRBD2. The CDR3 totals 15 residues. Unmatched junction bases numbered 4, after V lost 2 bases and J lost 7 bases. Germline lookup yields CDR1 SGHNT and CDR2 YYREEE (reference sequence). The CDR3 sequence is CASSFGLAGINEQFF. DNA of the CDR3: TGTGCCAGCAGCTTTGGACTAGCGGGAATAAATGAGCAGTTCTTC. The full variable domain, in which reference TRBV5-4 and TRBJ2-1 provide the parts outside the CDR3, is ETGVTQSPTHLIKTRGQQVTLRCSSQSGHNTVSWYQQALGQGPQFIFQYYREEENGRGNFPPRFSGLQFPNYSSELNVNALELDDSALYLCASSFGLAGINEQFFGPGTRLTVL.

This clone was detected ten times or more. Within the sample, other DNA sequences also encode this same CDR3. V usage is TRBV9 and J usage is TRBJ2-2; unclear D gene. Trimming cost V 0 bases and J 1 base, with 7 bases left between them. CDR1 is SGDLS and CDR2 is YYNGEE in the germline V gene. The CDR3 is made up of 15 amino acids. CDR3 sequence: CASSVEVGNTGELFF. In DNA, the CDR3 is TGTGCCAGCAGCGTAGAGGTTGGGAACACCGGGGAGCTGTTTTTT.

The chain has TRBV9 and TRBJ2-7; 7 bases are a match to TRBD2. This CDR3 region has 15 residues. J gave up 0 bases and V 3 bases, and 6 bases lay outside the gene matches. The germline CDR1 and CDR2 sequences are SGDLS and YYNGEE. CDR3 region: CASSAKWGGSYEQYF. The CDR3 bases are TGTGCCAGCAGCGCGAAATGGGGGGGCTCCTACGAGCAGTACTTC.